The T cell receptor (beta chain) under discussion was sequenced for a study of blood T cell repertoires in COVID-19. Study in general: Both acute and convalescent COVID-19 samples were obtained from the United States, Italy and Spain.

Per the original methods: Reference gene primer amplification in the assay estimated nucleated cell counts. The data were produced by immunoSEQ multiplex PCR, yet TCRdb's version contains in-frame clones alone and is incomplete. V and J calls and clone size follow that table, whereas D and trimming were derived from the DNA. The data contain 250,000 to 350,000 clones, approximately 84% of them seen just once; the ten biggest clones take up around 1.6%. Losses at the gene ends were 3 bases for V and 5 bases for J; bases not matched to a gene: 8. CDR3 length: 14 residues. Germline V gene sequence: CDR1 DFQATT, CDR2 SNEGSKA (reference sequence).

The TCR originated in a human donor with COVID-19, enrolled during active disease. The donor label of this sample is uncertain. The material sequenced was peripheral blood. The rearrangement joins TRBV20-1 to TRBJ2-7, with 9 bases fitting TRBD2. The CDR3 is CSASMAGGPDEQYF. The CDR3 DNA follows: TGCAGTGCTAGTATGGCGGGAGGGCCCGACGAGCAGTACTTC.